This T cell receptor (beta chain) was obtained from a study of cytomegalovirus exposure and HLA in healthy donors. Study outcomes and limitations: According to a later analysis, donors in an Asian-associated ancestry cluster reportedly had fewer N-insertions than the roughly 660-donor mean. A previous analysis found most TCR beta V segments productive roughly 87% or roughly 30% of the time. A later analysis found most CMV-associated TCR beta chains apparently HLA-restricted. The authors listed approximately 160 TCR beta chains as cytomegalovirus-associated.

This clone was picked up one time. The target antigen is unknown. CDR3 length equals 15 residues. The V gene end was trimmed by 5 bases and the J gene end by 0 bases; junction bases not matched to a gene: 4. In germline, CDR1 is SGHTA, CDR2 FQGTGA. Researchers ran the PCR with 60 Vbeta and 13 Jbeta primers. The repertoire was sequenced with immunoSEQ multiplex PCR; TCRdb's copy has only in-frame clones and lacks some. Here the sample spans more than 60,000 clones, 76% being singletons. The source is a young man in good health and CMV-seronegative. The sample comprised PBMCs. The chain links TRBV7-3 to TRBJ2-1, with 7 bases identical to TRBD1. The CDR3 loop reads CASSANRGSYNEQFF. CDR3 sequence (DNA): TGTGCCAGCAGCGCTAACAGGGGCTCCTACAATGAGCAGTTCTTC.